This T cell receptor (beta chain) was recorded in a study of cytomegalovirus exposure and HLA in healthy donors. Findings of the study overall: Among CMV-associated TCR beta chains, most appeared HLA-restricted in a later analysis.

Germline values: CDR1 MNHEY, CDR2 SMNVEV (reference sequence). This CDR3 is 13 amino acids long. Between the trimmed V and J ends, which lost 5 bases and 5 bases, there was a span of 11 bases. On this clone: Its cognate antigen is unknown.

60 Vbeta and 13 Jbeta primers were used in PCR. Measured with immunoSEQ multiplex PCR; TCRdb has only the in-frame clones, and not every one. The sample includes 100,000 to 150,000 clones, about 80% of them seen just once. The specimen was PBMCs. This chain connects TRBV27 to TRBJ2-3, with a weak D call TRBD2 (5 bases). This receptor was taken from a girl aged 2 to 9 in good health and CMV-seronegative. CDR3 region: CASSPSGIDTQYF. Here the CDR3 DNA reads TGTGCCAGCAGTCCTTCCGGGATAGATACGCAGTATTTT.